This T cell receptor beta chain was sequenced during a study of OX40 agonist ivuxolimab in advanced cancers. Study conclusions and caveats: Partial responders at 0.1-3.0 mg/kg had among the lowest clonal expansion.

The investigators sampled blood at baseline, at cycle 4 day 1, and at cycle 7 day 1. Germline V gives CDR1 SGHRS, CDR2 YFSETQ. The ends lost 0 bases at V and 7 bases at J; junction bases unmatched: 19. The CDR3 has 19 amino acids. Sequenced by immunoSEQ multiplex PCR; TCRdb stores in-frame clones only, minus some. Altogether 69,000 or so clones are present, around 80% being singletons, with the ten largest covering 5%. In the case of this clone: Its cognate antigen is unknown.

This TCR derives from an adult with an advanced solid tumor such as melanoma, head and neck, liver or kidney cancer. The chain uses TRBV5-1 and TRBJ2-1; 7 bases map to TRBD2. The source material was CD4+ or CD8+ T cells sorted from blood, sampled in a trial of the OX40 agonist ivuxolimab. The DNA for the CDR3 is TGCGCCAGCAGCTTGGGGAGGGTCCTCGCGGGAGCTGGAAGGAATGAGCAGTTCTTC. It yields the protein CASSLGRVLAGAGRNEQFF.